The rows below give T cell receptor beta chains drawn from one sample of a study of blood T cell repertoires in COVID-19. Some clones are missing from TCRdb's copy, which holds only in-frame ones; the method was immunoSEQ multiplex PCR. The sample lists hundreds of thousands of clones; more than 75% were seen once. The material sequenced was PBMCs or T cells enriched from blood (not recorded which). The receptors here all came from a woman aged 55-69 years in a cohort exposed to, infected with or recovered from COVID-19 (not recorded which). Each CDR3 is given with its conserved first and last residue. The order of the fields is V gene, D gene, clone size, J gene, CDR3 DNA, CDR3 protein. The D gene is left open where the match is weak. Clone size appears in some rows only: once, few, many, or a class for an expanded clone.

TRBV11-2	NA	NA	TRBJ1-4	TGTGCCAGCACGTCCTTCCAGGGCGAGACTAATGAAAAACTGTTTTTT	CASTSFQGETNEKLFF
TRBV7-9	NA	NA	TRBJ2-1	TGTGCCAGCAGCTTAGTTCAGGGGTACGAGCAGTTCTTC	CASSLVQGYEQFF
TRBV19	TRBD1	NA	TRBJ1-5	TGTGCCAGTAGTATAGGGACAGGGATCGTGGGTTTTAGCAATCAGCCCCAGCATTTT	CASSIGTGIVGFSNQPQHF
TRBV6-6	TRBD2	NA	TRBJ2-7	TGTGCCAGCAGTCTAGCCGGGACTAGCGCATACGAGCAGTACTTC	CASSLAGTSAYEQYF
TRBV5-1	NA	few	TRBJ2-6	TGCGCCAGCAGCTATTACCCAGGGTCCTCTGGGGCCAACGTCCTGACTTTC	CASSYYPGSSGANVLTF
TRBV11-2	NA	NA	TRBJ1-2	TGTGCCAGCAGCCCCGACGGGGTAATTCCTTATGGCTACACCTTC	CASSPDGVIPYGYTF
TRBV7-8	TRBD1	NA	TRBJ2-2	TGTGCCAGCAGCCGGGACAAAACAGGGGGTGTCACCGGGGAGCTGTTTTTT	CASSRDKTGGVTGELFF
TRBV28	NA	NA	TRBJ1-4	TGTGCCAGCAGTAGGGGGGGAGATGAAAAACTGTTTTTT	CASSRGGDEKLFF
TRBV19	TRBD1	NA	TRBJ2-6	TGTGCCAGTAGTATAGGCAGGGGGCGCGCTGGGGCCAACGTCCTGACTTTC	CASSIGRGRAGANVLTF
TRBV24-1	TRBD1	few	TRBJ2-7	TGTGCCACCAGTGAAACCCGGACAGGGGGATACGAGCAGTACTTC	CATSETRTGGYEQYF
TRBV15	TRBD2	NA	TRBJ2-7	TGTGCCACCAGCAGAGATCGGGGGGGCTACGAGCAGTACTTC	CATSRDRGGYEQYF
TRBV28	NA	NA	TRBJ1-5	TGTGCCAGCAGACCGACCAGGGTTGATCAGCCCCAGCATTTT	CASRPTRVDQPQHF
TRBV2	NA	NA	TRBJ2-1	TGTGCCAGCAGGGTGGGCAACCTGGAGCAGTTCTTC	CASRVGNLEQFF
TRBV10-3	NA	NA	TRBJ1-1	TGTGCCATACAGAGATTGGTGAACACTGAAGCTTTCTTT	CAIQRLVNTEAFF
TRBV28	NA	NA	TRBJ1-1	TGTGCCAGCAGTGCAGTGAGGGCGCGGCTTGCTGAAGCTTTCTTT	CASSAVRARLAEAFF
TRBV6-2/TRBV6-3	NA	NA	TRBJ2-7	TGTGCCAGCAGTTTCGACTTTCAAGCGTACGAGCAGTACTTC	CASSFDFQAYEQYF
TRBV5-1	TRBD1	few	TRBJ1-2	TGCGCCAGCAGCGCCCGGGACAGGGGGCAAAATGGCTACACCTTC	CASSARDRGQNGYTF
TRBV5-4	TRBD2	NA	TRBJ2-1	TGTGCCAGCAGCTTGACTAGCGGGATCTACAATGAGCAGTTCTTC	CASSLTSGIYNEQFF
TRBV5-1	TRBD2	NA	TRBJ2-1	TGCGCCAGCAGCTTGAAGGTCTTAGCGGGAGGTAAAAATGAGCAGTTCTTC	CASSLKVLAGGKNEQFF
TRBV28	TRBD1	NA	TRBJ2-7	TGTGCCAGCAGTTCTTTTCGGGCAGGGGGCTACGAGCAGTACTTC	CASSSFRAGGYEQYF
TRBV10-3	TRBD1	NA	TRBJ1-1	TGTGCCATCAGTAAGACAGGGGGTGGAGAAGCTTTCTTT	CAISKTGGGEAFF
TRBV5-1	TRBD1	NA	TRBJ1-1	TGCGCCAGCGGTCGGGACAGGGGAAACACTGAAGCTTTCTTT	CASGRDRGNTEAFF
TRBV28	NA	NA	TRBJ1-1	TGTGCCAGCAGTCTGCGGGGTTCGTACACTGAAGCTTTCTTT	CASSLRGSYTEAFF
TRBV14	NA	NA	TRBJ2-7	TGTGCCAGCAGCCAAGAGCACGGTTTCGAGCAGTACTTC	CASSQEHGFEQYF
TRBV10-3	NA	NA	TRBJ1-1	TGTGCCATCAGTGAGGCAGGGGCGAACACTGAAGCTTTCTTT	CAISEAGANTEAFF
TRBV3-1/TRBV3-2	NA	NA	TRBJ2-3	TGTGCCAGCAGCCAGGGGCGGGGAACCACAGATACGCAGTATTTT	CASSQGRGTTDTQYF
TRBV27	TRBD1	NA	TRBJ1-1	TGTGCCAGCAGTTTAGGGACAGGCGCTGAAGCTTTCTTT	CASSLGTGAEAFF
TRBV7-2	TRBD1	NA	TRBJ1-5	TGTGCCAGCAGCTTTACAGGGGGTTCTTGGCCCCAGCATTTT	CASSFTGGSWPQHF
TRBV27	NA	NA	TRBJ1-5	TGTGCCAGCAGCCCAATCAACCCAGGGCTAGATCAGCCCCAGCATTTT	CASSPINPGLDQPQHF
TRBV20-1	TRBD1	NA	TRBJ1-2	TGCAGTGCTAGTCCGGGACAGGGAAAGGGAGGTGGCTACACCTTC	CSASPGQGKGGGYTF
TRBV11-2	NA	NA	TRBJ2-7	TGTGCCAGCACTCGCGGAGGGGGCCCCTCCTACGAGCAGTACTTC	CASTRGGGPSYEQYF
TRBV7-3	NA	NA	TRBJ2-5	TGTGCCAGCAGCTTGGCCGGGAGTGGCGAGACCCAGTACTTC	CASSLAGSGETQYF
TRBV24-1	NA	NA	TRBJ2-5	TGTGCCACCAGTGACCCAGGGAATCGGGAGACCCAGTACTTC	CATSDPGNRETQYF
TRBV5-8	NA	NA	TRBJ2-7	TGTGCCAGCAGCGCCTACCAGGGATACGAGCAGTACTTC	CASSAYQGYEQYF
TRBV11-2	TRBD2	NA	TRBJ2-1	TGTGCCAGCACCCGGGGACTAGCGAATGAGCAGTTCTTC	CASTRGLANEQFF
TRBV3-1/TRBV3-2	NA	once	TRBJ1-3	TGTGCCAGCAGCCAAGGGGTTCCGGGTGGGGAGACCATATATTTT	CASSQGVPGGETIYF
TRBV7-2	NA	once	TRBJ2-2	TGTGCCAGCAGCTTAGCGCGAGGGGAGGCCGGGGAGCTGTTTTTT	CASSLARGEAGELFF
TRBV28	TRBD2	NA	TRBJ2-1	TGTGCCAGCAGTGGGACTAGCGGCCGATACTATGAGCAGTTCTTC	CASSGTSGRYYEQFF
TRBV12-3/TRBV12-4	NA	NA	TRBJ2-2	TGTGCCAGCAGTTGGACAGCGACCGGGGAGCTGTTTTTT	CASSWTATGELFF
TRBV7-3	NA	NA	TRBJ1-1	TGTGCCAGCAGCAAAGACAGAAATTATGAAGCTTTCTTT	CASSKDRNYEAFF
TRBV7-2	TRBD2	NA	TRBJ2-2	TGTGCCAGCAGCTTGCTAGCGGGAGACACCGGGGAGCTGTTTTTT	CASSLLAGDTGELFF
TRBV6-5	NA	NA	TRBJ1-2	TGTGCCAGCAGTTATTCATTGGGGGCAGGAGGCTACACCTTC	CASSYSLGAGGYTF